This T cell receptor (beta chain) was found in a study of regulatory T cells in long-lasting Graves disease. Arm-PCR with iRepertoire HTBI primers amplified the CDR3 regions for these TCR beta libraries. Original processing notes: Across the samples, identification revealed about 62 TRBV and 11 to 15 TRBJ segments. TCRdb analysed the multiplex PCR reads with MiXCR anew, one entry per CDR3 protein. TCRdb's processing, not the study's, gives the V and J calls here. The sample carries roughly 420,000 distinct CDR3 sequences, roughly 15% recorded once. Time point defined: newly diagnosed GD, antithyroid drugs for less than 3 months. RNA isolated from PBMCs was used to make the TCR library. Diagnoses of Graves' disease were made by American Thyroid Association guidelines. The junction had 7 bases not matched to a gene; V was cut back by 4 bases and J by 10 bases. The CDR3 runs 14 residues. In germline, CDR1 is KGHDR, CDR2 SFDVKD.

The same data also went into a second study, on T cells in Graves' hyperthyroidism and ophthalmopathy. From that report: Researchers ran a first-round RT-PCR on the TCR CDR3 using the HTBI primer set.

The sample was peripheral blood mononuclear cells (PBMCs), taken at new diagnosis, from a patient treated with antithyroid drugs. The chain uses TRBV24-1 and TRBJ2-1, with 9 bases matching TRBD1. The receptor comes from a woman between 18 and 29 years old with Graves disease. CDR3 bases: TGTGCCACCAGTGAGTACGGACAGGGGCCGGAGCAGTTCTTC. This gives the protein CATSEYGQGPEQFF.